The T cell receptor (beta chain) under discussion was sequenced for a study of PD-1 blockade in classical Hodgkin lymphoma. Study-wide results and caveats: Baseline TCR diversity was reportedly lower in newly diagnosed patients than healthy donors.

Comments on this clone: Its specificity is unknown.

The CDR3 is 13 amino acids. Trimming pared 2 bases from V and 10 bases from J, leaving 11 bases between. Germline lookup yields CDR1 MNHEY and CDR2 SVGAGI. Some clones are missing from TCRdb's copy, which holds only in-frame ones; the method was immunoSEQ multiplex PCR. The table includes some 8,000 clones, roughly 85% detected once. Time point reported: cycle 4 day 1 (C4D1), after five to seven weeks of nivolumab. Every single patient, without exception, relapsed after autologous stem cell transplantation, and brentuximab vedotin exposure varied. It was by magnetic negative selection that CD8+ T cells were isolated from thawed PBMCs.

The TCR sequence derives from a human donor with classical Hodgkin lymphoma. Sequences were derived from CD8+ T cells from blood, sampled before the fourth cycle of nivolumab. The chain is built from TRBV6-5 and TRBJ1-4; TRBD1 might be the D (5 bases). The CDR3 DNA reads TGTGCCAGCAGTTACAATGGGGCCGGAAAACTGTTTTTT. It codes for CASSYNGAGKLFF.